The rows below give T cell receptor beta chains drawn from one sample of a study of spatial heterogeneity in lung cancer. TCRdb fed the 5' RACE reads into MiXCR, producing one record per CDR3 protein. The data contain 30,000 to 40,000 distinct CDR3 sequences, 3% to 3.5% of them seen just once; the ten biggest clones take up about 34%. The starting material was normal lung tissue next to the tumor, obtained at surgery. These receptors all stem from a male donor with early-stage non-small cell lung cancer. Both conserved end residues are part of each CDR3. Each size is once, few, many, or a class for an expanded clone.

J: TRBJ2-7
length: 14
V: TRBV3-1
size: many
CDR3: CASSLGGFTYEQYF

J: TRBJ2-7
length: 13
V: TRBV28
size: many
CDR3: CASSLLGPGEQYF

J: TRBJ2-1
length: 15
V: TRBV5-1
size: many
CDR3: CASSLQGSGYNEQFF

J: TRBJ2-1
length: 13
V: TRBV7-3
size: many
CDR3: CASSKDRPNEQFF

J: TRBJ1-5
length: 15
V: TRBV15
size: many
CDR3: CATTRGPLSNQPQHF

J: TRBJ2-1
length: 15
V: TRBV4-3
size: many
CDR3: CASSQDPGSYNEQFF

J: TRBJ1-1
length: 12
V: TRBV12-3/TRBV12-4
size: few
CDR3: CASEGRGTEAFF

J: TRBJ2-7
length: 14
V: TRBV6-2/TRBV6-3
size: many
CDR3: CASRRQGPGDEQYF

J: TRBJ1-3
length: 15
V: TRBV1
size: many
CDR3: CTSIFHRGSGNTIYF

J: TRBJ2-2
length: 15
V: TRBV7-2
size: few
CDR3: CASSPRGGDTGELFF